This T cell receptor (beta chain) was documented in a study of blood T cell repertoires in COVID-19. Study details: Sites in the United States, Italy and Spain provided acute and convalescent COVID-19 samples. T cells, B-cell-depleted T cells, or PBMCs supplied cDNA or gDNA.

In the original processing: Amplifying reference gene primers gave estimates of nucleated cell counts. Assay: immunoSEQ multiplex PCR; the TCRdb copy retains only in-frame clones and omits some. For V, J and clone size, that table is used; D and trimming come from the DNA. The data hold some 50,000 clones, with 84% observed a single time. CDR1 and CDR2 from the germline V gene are SGHRS and YFSETQ. The trim removed 0 bases at V and 10 bases at J, leaving 9 bases unmatched. The CDR3 totals 16 residues. Only one count was recorded for this clone. The TCR originated in a man aged 45-65 years with acute or convalescent COVID-19. This chain connects TRBV5-1 to TRBJ1-4, with 10 bases aligning to TRBD1. The sample was peripheral blood. The CDR3: CASSLDFRDRGRKLFF. DNA of the CDR3: TGCGCCAGCAGCTTGGATTTTAGAGACAGGGGGCGAAAACTGTTTTTT.